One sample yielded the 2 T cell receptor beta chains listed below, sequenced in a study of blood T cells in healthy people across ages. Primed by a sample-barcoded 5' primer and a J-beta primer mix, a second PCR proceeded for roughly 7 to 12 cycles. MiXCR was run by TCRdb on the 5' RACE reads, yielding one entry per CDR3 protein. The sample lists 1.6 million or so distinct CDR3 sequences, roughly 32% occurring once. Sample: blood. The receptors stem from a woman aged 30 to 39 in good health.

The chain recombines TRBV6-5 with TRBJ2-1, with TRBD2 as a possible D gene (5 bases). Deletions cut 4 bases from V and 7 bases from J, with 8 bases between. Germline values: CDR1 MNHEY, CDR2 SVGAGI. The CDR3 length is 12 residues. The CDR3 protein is CASSWPGNEQFF. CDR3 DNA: TGTGCCAGCAGTTGGCCGGGGAATGAGCAGTTCTTC.

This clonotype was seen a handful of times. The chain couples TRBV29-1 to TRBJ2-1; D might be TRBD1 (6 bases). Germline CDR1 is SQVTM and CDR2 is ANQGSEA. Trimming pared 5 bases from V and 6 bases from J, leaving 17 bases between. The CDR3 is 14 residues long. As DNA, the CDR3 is TGCAGCGTTTACAGGGCGATCGAAGGCAATGAGCAGTTCTTC. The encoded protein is CSVYRAIEGNEQFF.